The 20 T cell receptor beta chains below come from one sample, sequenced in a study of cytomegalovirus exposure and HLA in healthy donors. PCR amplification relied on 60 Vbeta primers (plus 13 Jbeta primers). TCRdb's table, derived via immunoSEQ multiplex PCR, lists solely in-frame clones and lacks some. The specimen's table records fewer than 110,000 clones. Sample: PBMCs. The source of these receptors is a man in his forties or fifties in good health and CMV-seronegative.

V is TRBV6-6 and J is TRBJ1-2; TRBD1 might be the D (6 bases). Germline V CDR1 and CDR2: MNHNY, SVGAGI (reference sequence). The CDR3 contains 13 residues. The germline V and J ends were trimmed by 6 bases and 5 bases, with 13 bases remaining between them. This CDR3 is CASSTGTPYGYTF. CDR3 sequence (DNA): TGTGCCAGCAGCACCGGGACACCGTATGGCTACACCTTC.

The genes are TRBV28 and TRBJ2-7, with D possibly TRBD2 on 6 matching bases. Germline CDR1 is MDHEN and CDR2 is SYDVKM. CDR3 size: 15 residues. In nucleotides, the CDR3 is TGTGCGGCTCTAAATGGAGGGACGTCCTCCTACGAGCAGTACTTC. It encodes CAALNGGTSSYEQYF.

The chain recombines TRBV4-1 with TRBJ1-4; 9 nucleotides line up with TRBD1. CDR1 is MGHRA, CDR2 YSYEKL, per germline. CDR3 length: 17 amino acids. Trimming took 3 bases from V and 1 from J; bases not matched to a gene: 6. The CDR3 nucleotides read TGCGCCAGCAGCCAGGAAAACAGGGGGCTAACTAATGAAAAACTGTTTTTT. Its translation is CASSQENRGLTNEKLFF.

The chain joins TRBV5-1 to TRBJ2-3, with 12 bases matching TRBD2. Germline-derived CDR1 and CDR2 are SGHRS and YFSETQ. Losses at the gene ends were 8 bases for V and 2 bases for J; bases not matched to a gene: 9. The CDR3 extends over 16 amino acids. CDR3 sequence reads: CASQGLAGTLTDTQYF. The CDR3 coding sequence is TGCGCCAGTCAAGGACTAGCGGGGACACTCACAGATACGCAGTATTTT.

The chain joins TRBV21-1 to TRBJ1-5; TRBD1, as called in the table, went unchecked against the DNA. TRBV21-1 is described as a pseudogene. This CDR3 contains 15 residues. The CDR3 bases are TGTGCCAGCATCAGAAAGACAGTGGTGAATCAGCCCCAGCATTTT. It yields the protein CASIRKTVVNQPQHF.

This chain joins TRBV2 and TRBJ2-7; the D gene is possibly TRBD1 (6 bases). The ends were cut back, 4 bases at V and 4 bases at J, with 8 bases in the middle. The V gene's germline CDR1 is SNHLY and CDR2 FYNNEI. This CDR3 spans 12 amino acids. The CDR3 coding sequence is TGTGCCAGCAGTGGTCAGGGGTACGAGCAGTACTTC. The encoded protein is CASSGQGYEQYF.

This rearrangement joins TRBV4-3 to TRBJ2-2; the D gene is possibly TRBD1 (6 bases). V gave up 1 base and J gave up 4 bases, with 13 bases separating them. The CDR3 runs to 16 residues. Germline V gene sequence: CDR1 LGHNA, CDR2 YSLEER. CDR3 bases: TGCGCCAGCAGCCAAGCTTACAGGGTGAGCACCGGGGAGCTGTTTTTT. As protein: CASSQAYRVSTGELFF.

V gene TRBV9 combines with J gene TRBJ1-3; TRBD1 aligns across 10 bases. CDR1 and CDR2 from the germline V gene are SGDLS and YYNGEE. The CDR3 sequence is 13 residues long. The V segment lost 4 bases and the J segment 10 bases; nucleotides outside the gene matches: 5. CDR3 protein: CASSSRTGGTIYF. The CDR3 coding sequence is TGTGCCAGCAGCTCCCGGACAGGGGGGACCATATATTTT. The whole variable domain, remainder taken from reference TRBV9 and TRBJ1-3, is DSGVTQTPKHLITATGQRVTLRCSPRSGDLSVYWYQQSLDQGLQFLIQYYNGEERAKGNILERFSAQQFPDLHSELNLSSLELGDSALYFCASSSRTGGTIYFGEGSWLTVV.

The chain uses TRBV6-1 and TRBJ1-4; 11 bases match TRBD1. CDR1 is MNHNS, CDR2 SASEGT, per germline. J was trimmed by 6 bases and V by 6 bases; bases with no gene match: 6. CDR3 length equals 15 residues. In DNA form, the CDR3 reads TGTGCCAGCAGGAGGACAGGGGGCGAAGATGAAAAACTGTTTTTT. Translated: CASRRTGGEDEKLFF.

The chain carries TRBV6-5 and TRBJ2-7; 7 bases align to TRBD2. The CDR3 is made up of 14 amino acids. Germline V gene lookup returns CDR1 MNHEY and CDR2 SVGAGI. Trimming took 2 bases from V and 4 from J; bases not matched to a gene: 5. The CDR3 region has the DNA TGTGCCAGCAGTTACCTAGCGGAGGGATACGAGCAGTACTTC. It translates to CASSYLAEGYEQYF.

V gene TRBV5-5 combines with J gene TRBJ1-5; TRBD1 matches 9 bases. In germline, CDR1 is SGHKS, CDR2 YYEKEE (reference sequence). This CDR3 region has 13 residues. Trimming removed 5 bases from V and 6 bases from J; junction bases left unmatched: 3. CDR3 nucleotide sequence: TGTGCCAGCAGTCGACAGGGGGTTCAGCCCCAGCATTTT. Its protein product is CASSRQGVQPQHF.

The CDR3 nucleotides read TGTGCCAGCAGCTTAGATCGATCGGGGGGGCCCGGCACCGGGGAGCTGTTTTTT. It yields the protein CASSLDRSGGPGTGELFF. This sequence joins TRBV11-2 and TRBJ2-2; TRBD2 aligns across 8 bases. After removal of 0 bases from V and 4 bases from J, the junction contained 10 bases not matched to a gene. There are 18 residues in the CDR3. Germline V CDR1 and CDR2: SGHAT, FQNNGV.

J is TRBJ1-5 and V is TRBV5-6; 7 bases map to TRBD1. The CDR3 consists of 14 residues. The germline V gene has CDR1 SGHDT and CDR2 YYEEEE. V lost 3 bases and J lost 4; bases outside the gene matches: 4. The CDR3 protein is CASSSTGRNQPQHF. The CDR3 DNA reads TGTGCCAGCAGCTCGACAGGGAGGAATCAGCCCCAGCATTTT.

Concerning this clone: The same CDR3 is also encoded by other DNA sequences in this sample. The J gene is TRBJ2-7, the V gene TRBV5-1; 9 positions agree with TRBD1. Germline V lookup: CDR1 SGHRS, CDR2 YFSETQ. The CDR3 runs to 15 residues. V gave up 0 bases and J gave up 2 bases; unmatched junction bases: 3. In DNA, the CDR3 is TGCGCCAGCAGCTTGGTCCGGGACAGGGCCTACGAGCAGTACTTC. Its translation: CASSLVRDRAYEQYF.

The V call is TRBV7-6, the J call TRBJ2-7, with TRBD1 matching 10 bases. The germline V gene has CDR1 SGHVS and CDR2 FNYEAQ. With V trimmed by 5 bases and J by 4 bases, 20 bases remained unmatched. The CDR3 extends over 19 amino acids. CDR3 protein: CASSPTIPPWGTGVYEQYF. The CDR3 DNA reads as TGTGCCAGCAGCCCTACGATCCCCCCATGGGGGACAGGGGTTTACGAGCAGTACTTC. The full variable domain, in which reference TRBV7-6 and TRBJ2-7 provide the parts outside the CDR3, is GAGVSQSPRYKVTKRGQDVALRCDPISGHVSLYWYRQALGQGPEFLTYFNYEAQQDKSGLPNDRFSAERPEGSISTLTIQRTEQRDSAMYRCASSPTIPPWGTGVYEQYFGPGTRLTVT.

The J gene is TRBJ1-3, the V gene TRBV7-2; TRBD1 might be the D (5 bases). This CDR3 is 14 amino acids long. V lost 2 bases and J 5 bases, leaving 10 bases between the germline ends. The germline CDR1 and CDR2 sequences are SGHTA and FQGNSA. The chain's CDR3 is CASSLPGRRNTIYF. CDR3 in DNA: TGTGCCAGCAGCTTACCAGGGAGGAGAAACACCATATATTTT.

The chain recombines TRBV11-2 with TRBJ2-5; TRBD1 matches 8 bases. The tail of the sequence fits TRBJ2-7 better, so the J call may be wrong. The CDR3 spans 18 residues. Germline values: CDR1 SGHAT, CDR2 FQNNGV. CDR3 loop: CASSLAQMTGASSYEQYF. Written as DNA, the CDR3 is TGTGCCAGCAGCTTAGCCCAGATGACAGGGGCTAGCTCCTACGAGCAGTACTTC.

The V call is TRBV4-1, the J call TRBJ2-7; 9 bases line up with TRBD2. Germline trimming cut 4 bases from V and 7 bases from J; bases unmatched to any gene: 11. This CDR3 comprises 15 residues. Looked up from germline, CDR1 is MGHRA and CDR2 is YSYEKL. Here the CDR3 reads CASSPSGGRALEQYF. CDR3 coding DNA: TGCGCCAGCAGCCCATCTGGCGGGAGGGCCCTTGAGCAGTACTTC.

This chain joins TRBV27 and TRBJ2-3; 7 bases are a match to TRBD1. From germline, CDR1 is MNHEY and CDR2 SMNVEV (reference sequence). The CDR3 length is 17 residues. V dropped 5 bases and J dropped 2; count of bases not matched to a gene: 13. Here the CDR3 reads CASSPLGQFTHTDTQYF. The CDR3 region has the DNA TGTGCCAGCAGTCCCCTGGGACAGTTTACCCACACAGATACGCAGTATTTT.

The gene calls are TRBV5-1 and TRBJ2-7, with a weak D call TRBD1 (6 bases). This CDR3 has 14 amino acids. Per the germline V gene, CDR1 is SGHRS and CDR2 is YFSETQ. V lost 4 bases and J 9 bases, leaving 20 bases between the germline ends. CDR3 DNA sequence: TGCGCCAGCAGCCGGGGACATACGGCCTGGGTGCAGTACTTC. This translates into CASSRGHTAWVQYF.